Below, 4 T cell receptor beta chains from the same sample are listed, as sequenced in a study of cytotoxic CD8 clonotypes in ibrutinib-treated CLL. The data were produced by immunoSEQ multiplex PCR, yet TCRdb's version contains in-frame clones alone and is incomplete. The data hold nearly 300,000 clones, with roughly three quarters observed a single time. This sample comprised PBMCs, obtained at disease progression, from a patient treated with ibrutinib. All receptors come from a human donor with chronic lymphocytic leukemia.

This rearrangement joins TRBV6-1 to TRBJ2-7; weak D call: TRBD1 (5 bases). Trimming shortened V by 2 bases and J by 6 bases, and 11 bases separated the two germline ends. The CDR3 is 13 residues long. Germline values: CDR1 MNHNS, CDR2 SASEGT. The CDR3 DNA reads TGTGCCAGCAGTGAACGTCAGGGTGGCGAGCAGTACTTC. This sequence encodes CASSERQGGEQYF.

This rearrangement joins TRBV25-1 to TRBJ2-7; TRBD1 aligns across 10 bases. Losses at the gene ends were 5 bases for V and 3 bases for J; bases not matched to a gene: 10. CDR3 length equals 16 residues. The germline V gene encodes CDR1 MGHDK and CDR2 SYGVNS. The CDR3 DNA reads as TGTGCCAGCAGTCCATTCCCGGGACAGGGGATCTACGAGCAGTACTTC. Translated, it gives CASSPFPGQGIYEQYF.

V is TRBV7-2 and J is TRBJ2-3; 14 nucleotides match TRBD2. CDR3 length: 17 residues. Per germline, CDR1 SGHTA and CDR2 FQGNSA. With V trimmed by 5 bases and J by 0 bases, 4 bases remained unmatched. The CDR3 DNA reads TGTGCCAGCAGCAGACTAGCGGGAGGGCCTAGCACAGATACGCAGTATTTT. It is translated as CASSRLAGGPSTDTQYF.

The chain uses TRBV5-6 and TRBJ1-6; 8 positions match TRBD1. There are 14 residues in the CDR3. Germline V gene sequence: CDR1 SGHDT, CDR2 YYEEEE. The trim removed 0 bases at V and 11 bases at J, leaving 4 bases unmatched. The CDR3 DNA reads TGTGCCAGCAGCTTGGGGACAGGGTTGGCACCCCTCCACTTT. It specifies CASSLGTGLAPLHF.